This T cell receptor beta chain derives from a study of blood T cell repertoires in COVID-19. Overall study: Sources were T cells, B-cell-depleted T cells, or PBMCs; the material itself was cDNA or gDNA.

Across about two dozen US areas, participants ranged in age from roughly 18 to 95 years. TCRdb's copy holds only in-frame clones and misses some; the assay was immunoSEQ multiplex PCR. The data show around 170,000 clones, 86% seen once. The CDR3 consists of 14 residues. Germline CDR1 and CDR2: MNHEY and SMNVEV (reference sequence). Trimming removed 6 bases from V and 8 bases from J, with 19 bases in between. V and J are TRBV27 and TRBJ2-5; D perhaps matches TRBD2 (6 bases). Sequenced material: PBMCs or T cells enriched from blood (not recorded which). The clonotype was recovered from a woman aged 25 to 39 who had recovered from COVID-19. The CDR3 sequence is CASRKAGTVVTQYF. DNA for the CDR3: TGTGCCAGCAGAAAAGCCGGGACTGTGGTCACCCAGTACTTC.